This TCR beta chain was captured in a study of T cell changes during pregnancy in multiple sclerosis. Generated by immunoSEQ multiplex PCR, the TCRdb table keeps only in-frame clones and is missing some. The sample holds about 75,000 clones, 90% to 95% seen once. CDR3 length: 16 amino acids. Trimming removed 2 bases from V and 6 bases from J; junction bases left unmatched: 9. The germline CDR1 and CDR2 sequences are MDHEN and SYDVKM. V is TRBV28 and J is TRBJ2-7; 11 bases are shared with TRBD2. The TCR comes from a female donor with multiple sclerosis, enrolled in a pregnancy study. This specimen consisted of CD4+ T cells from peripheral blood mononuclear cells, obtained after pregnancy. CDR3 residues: CASSLSGLAGGREQYF. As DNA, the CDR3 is TGTGCCAGCAGTTTAAGTGGTCTAGCGGGAGGTCGCGAGCAGTACTTC.